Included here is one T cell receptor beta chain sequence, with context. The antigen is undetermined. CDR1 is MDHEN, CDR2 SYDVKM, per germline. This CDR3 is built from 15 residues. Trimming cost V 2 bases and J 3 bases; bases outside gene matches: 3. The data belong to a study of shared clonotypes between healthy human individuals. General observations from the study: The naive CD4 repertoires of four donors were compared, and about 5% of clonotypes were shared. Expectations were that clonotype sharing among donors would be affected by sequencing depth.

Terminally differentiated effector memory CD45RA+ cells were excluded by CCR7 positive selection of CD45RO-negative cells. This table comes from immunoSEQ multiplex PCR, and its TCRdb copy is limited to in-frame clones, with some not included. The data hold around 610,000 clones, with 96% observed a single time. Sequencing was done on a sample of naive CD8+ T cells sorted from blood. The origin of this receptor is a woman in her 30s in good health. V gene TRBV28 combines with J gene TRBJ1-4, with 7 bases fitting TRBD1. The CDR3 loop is CASSLEGQPNEKLFF. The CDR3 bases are TGTGCCAGCAGTTTAGAGGGACAGCCTAATGAAAAACTGTTTTTT.